Listed here is a single TCR beta chain. Its antigen is not identified. The whole isolated RNA underwent reverse transcription, so sequencing captured expressed TCRB transcripts. Here immunoSEQ multiplex PCR was the method, and the copy in TCRdb shows in-frame clones only, minus some. This sample yields about 710,000 clones, of which roughly 13% are seen a single time; 0.04% belongs to the top ten. This specimen comes from a study of beta chain features in type 1 diabetes. Study-level points and caveats: In every one of the four CD4+ subsets, TCRB CDR3s were moderately but significantly shorter in Type 1 diabetes patients. Although PCR might favor shorter templates, it would do so equally in patients and controls.

The specimen sequenced was naive CD4+ T cells from blood. The TCR sequence derives from a man between 18 and 35 years old with type 1 diabetes.

The CDR3 DNA is TGTGCCTGGAGTTCGAGCCGGGTAATAGCTAACTATGGCTACACCTTC. It yields the protein CAWSSSRVIANYGYTF. The chain employs TRBV30 and TRBJ1-2; D ambiguous. The CDR3 contains 16 residues. Germline V gene sequence: CDR1 GTSNPN, CDR2 SVGIG (reference sequence). V was trimmed by 2 bases and J by 0 bases, leaving 16 bases between them.